A single T cell receptor (beta chain) is shown here with its context. Deletions cut 4 bases from V and 2 bases from J, with 15 bases between. This CDR3 is 15 amino acids long. From germline, CDR1 is SGHNT and CDR2 YYREEE (reference sequence). This sample was taken from a study of T cell changes during pregnancy in multiple sclerosis. Measured with immunoSEQ multiplex PCR; TCRdb has only the in-frame clones, and not every one. Here the sample spans approximately 88,000 clones, around 93% being singletons. The chain couples TRBV5-4 to TRBJ2-5; D remains unclear. The specimen was peripheral blood, collected in the third trimester of pregnancy. The source is a female donor with multiple sclerosis, enrolled in a pregnancy study. The CDR3 DNA is TGTGCCAGCAGCACCACCGCCATGCGACAAGAGACCCAGTACTTC. Translated: CASSTTAMRQETQYF.